The 7 T cell receptor beta chains presented below share a single source sample, sequenced in a study of T-cell reconstitution after alpha-beta-depleted transplantation in children. A library of TCRbeta sequences, prepared with unique molecular identifiers, was generated. MiXCR, run by TCRdb on the PCR reads, gives a single entry per CDR3 protein. The table has fewer than 150,000 distinct CDR3 sequences, roughly 10% seen once. The sequences come from PBMCs, mostly from graft donor cells, collected 180 days after TCRalphabeta/CD19-depleted stem cell transplant. The receptors shown here come from a girl less than two years old who had a stem cell transplant for combined immunodeficiency, so the T cells may come from the graft donor.

This clonotype was detected ten times or more. The genes are TRBV11-2 and TRBJ2-5; tentatively, D is TRBD1 (6 bases). This CDR3 comprises 11 residues. V was trimmed by 6 bases and J by 7 bases, leaving 9 bases between them. Germline loops: CDR1 SGHAT, CDR2 FQNNGV. The CDR3 DNA reads TGTGCCAGCAGTGAAGGGGGGACCCAGTACTTC. This codes for CASSEGGTQYF.

In this sample, this clonotype turned up a few times. V is TRBV15 and J is TRBJ1-5, with 11 bases that match TRBD1. CDR1 is LNHNV and CDR2 is YYDKDF in the germline V gene (reference sequence). The CDR3 covers 16 residues. Trimming cost V 11 bases and J 0 bases; bases outside gene matches: 9. CDR3: CAAPGQGGNSNQPQHF. The CDR3 DNA follows: TGTGCCGCTCCGGGACAGGGGGGAAATAGCAATCAGCCCCAGCATTTT.

This clonotype was seen only a few times. The rearrangement links TRBV4-1 to TRBJ1-4; D not certain. The CDR3 length is 19 residues. Germline CDR1 reads MGHRA; CDR2 reads YSYEKL. V lost 4 bases and J lost 6, with 27 bases in between. CDR3 amino acids: CASSPRSWAVRYLDEKLFF. The CDR3 DNA reads TGCGCCAGCAGCCCCCGAAGTTGGGCAGTCCGGTACTTGGATGAAAAACTGTTTTTT.

This chain uses TRBV28 with TRBJ2-1, with 8 bases matching TRBD1. J gave up 6 bases and V 5 bases, and 9 bases lay outside the gene matches. From germline, CDR1 is MDHEN and CDR2 SYDVKM. The CDR3 spans 15 residues. CDR3 in DNA: TGTGCCAGCAGTCCCGGGACAGGTCTTCTCAATGAGCAGTTCTTC. Encoded protein: CASSPGTGLLNEQFF.

V is TRBV18 and J is TRBJ2-3; 7 nucleotides match TRBD2. The CDR3 covers 16 residues. The germline gives CDR1 KGHSH, CDR2 LQKENI. After removal of 8 bases from V and 1 base from J, the junction contained 12 bases not matched to a gene. The CDR3 DNA sequence: TGTGCCAGCCGTGCGCAGGGAGGGATGGGCACAGATACGCAGTATTTT. Its protein product is CASRAQGGMGTDTQYF.

The V gene is TRBV24-1, the J gene TRBJ2-2; 8 bases align to TRBD1. CDR3 size: 14 residues. After removal of 10 bases from V and 6 bases from J, the junction contained 9 bases not matched to a gene. The germline V gene has CDR1 KGHDR and CDR2 SFDVKD. The CDR3 DNA reads as TGTGCCACGCCCGGCAGGGGGCGATCCGGGGAGCTGTTTTTT. Translating gives CATPGRGRSGELFF.

The rearrangement uses TRBV20-1 and TRBJ2-4, with 10 bases lining up with TRBD2. This CDR3 has 15 residues. V shed 3 bases and J 5 bases; nucleotides not matched to a gene: 7. Germline loops: CDR1 DFQATT, CDR2 SNEGSKA (reference sequence). The DNA of the CDR3 is TGCAGTGCTAGGTTTAGCGGGGGGCACGAAAACATTCAGTACTTC. The encoded protein is CSARFSGGHENIQYF.